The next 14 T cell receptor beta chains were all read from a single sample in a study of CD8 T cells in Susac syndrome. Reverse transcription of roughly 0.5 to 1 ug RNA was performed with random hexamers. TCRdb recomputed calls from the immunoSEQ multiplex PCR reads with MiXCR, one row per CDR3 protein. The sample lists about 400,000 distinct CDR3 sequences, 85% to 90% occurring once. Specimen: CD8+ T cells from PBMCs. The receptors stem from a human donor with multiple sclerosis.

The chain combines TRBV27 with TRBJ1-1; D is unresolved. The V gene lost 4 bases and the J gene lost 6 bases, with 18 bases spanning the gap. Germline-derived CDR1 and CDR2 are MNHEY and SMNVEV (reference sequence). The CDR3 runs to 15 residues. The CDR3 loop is CASSSWTPGGPEAFF. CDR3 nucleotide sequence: TGTGCCAGCAGTTCCTGGACCCCCGGAGGGCCTGAAGCTTTCTTT.

CDR3 sequence reads: CASSEAYGGSSYNEQFF. CDR3 nucleotides: TGTGCCAGCAGTGAAGCTTATGGAGGGAGCTCCTACAATGAGCAGTTCTTC. V usage is TRBV6-1 and J usage is TRBJ2-1, with D possibly TRBD2 on 6 matching bases. V gave up 0 bases and J gave up 0 bases, with 12 bases separating them. The length of the CDR3 is 17 residues. The germline V gene has CDR1 MNHNS and CDR2 SASEGT.

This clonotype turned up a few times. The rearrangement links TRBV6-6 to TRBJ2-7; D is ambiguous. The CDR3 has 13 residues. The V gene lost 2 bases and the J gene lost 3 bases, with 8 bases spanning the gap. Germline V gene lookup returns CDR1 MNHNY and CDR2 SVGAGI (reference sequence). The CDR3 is CASSYRVRYEQYF. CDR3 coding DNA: TGTGCCAGCAGTTACAGGGTCCGCTACGAGCAGTACTTC.

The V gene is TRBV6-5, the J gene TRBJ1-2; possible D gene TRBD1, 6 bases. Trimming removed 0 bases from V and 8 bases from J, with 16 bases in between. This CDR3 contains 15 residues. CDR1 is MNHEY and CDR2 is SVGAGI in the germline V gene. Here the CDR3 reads CASSYSFRTEDGYTF. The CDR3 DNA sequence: TGTGCCAGCAGTTACTCGTTCAGGACAGAGGACGGCTACACCTTC.

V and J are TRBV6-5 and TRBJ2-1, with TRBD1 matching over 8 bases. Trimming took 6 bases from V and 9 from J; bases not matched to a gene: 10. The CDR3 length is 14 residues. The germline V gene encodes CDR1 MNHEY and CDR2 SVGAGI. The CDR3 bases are TGTGCCAGCAGAGAGTTACAGGGGGTTAGTGAGCAGTTCTTC. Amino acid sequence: CASRELQGVSEQFF.

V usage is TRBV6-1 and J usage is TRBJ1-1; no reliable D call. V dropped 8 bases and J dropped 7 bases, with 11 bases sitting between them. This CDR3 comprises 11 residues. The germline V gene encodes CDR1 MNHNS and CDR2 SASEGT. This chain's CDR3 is CASLVEGEAFF. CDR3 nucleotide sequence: TGTGCCAGCCTTGTCGAAGGTGAAGCTTTCTTT.

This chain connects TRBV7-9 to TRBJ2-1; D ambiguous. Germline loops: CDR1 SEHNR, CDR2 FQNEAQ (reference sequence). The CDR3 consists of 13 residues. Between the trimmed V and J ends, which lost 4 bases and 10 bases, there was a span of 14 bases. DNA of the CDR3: TGTGCCAGCAGCTCCCACAAACTCCACGAGCAGTTCTTC. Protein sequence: CASSSHKLHEQFF.

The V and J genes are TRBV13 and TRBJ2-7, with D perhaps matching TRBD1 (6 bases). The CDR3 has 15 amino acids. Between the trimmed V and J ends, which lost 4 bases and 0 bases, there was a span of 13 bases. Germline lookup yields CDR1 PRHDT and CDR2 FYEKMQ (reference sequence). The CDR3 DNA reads TGTGCCAGCAGCTCTAGGGGGAACGCCTCCTACGAGCAGTACTTC. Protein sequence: CASSSRGNASYEQYF.

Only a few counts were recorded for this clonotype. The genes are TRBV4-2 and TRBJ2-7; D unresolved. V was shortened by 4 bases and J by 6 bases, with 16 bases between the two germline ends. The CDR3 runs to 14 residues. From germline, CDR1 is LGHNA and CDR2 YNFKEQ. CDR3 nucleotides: TGTGCCAGCAGCCCACCGGGCCCCCCGAGCGAGCAGTACTTC. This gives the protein CASSPPGPPSEQYF.

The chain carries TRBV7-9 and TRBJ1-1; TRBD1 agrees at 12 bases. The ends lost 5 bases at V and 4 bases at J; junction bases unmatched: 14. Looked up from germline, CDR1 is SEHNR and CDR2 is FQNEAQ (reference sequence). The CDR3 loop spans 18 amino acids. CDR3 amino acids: CASSPRLGQGASGTEAFF. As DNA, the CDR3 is TGTGCCAGCAGCCCCCGACTGGGACAGGGGGCTTCAGGCACTGAAGCTTTCTTT.

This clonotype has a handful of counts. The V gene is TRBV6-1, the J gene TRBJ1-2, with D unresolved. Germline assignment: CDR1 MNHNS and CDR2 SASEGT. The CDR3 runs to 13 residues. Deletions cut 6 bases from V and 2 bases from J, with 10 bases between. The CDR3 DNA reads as TGTGCCAGCAGCCCTACATTGAACTATGGCTACACCTTC. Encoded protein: CASSPTLNYGYTF.

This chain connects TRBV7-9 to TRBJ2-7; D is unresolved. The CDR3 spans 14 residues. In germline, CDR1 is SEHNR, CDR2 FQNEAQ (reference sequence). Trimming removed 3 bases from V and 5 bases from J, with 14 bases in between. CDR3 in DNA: TGTGCCAGCAGCTTTTTTCAAGCCCCCCACGAGCAGTACTTC. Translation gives CASSFFQAPHEQYF.

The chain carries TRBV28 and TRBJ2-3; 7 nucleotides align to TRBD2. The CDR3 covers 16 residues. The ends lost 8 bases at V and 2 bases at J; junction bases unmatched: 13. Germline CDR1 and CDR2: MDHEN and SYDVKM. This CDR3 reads CASEPGGQIVTDTQYF. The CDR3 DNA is TGTGCCAGCGAGCCGGGAGGTCAGATCGTCACAGATACGCAGTATTTT.

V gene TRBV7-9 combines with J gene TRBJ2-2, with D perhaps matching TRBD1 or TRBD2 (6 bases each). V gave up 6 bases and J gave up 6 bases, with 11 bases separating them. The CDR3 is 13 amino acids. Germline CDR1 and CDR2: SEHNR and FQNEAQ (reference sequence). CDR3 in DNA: TGTGCCAGCAGATCGAGGGGGGCCGGGGAGCTGTTTTTT. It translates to CASRSRGAGELFF.